This T cell receptor (beta chain) came from a study of control samples from healthy donors and cancer patients. This CDR3 has 14 residues. CDR1 SGDLS and CDR2 YYNGEE come from the germline V gene. Trimming shortened V by 0 bases and J by 6 bases, and 11 bases separated the two germline ends. Sequenced by immunoSEQ multiplex PCR; TCRdb stores in-frame clones only, minus some. The repertoire holds approximately 87,000 clones, with 93% as singletons. The chain combines TRBV9 with TRBJ2-3; D may be TRBD2 (6 bases). Sequenced material: PBMCs. The sequence derives from a woman aged 35 to 49 with lung cancer. Written as DNA, the CDR3 is TGTGCCAGCAGCGTAGGGAGGGTTCGGGATACGCAGTATTTT. Translated, it gives CASSVGRVRDTQYF.